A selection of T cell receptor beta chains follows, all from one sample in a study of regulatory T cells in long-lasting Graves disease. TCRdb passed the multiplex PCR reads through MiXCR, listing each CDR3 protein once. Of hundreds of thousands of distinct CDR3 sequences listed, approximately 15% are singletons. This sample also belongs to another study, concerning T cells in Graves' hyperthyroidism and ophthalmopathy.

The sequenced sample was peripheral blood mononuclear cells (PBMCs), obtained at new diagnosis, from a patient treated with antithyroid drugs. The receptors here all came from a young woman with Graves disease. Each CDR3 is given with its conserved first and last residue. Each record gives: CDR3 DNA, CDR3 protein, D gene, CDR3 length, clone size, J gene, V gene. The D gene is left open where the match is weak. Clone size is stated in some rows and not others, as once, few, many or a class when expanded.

CDR3 DNA: TGTGCCAGCCTAAGTAACACTGAAGCTTTCTTT
CDR3 protein: CASLSNTEAFF
D gene: .
CDR3 length: 11
clone size: many
J gene: TRBJ1-1
V gene: TRBV28

CDR3 DNA: TGTGCCAGTAGTATAGCCGGGAAGCAGTACTTC
CDR3 protein: CASSIAGKQYF
D gene: .
CDR3 length: 11
clone size: .
J gene: TRBJ2-7
V gene: TRBV19

CDR3 DNA: TGCGCCAGCAGTGAACCGGGGCGGCAGCCCCAGCATTTT
CDR3 protein: CASSEPGRQPQHF
D gene: .
CDR3 length: 13
clone size: .
J gene: TRBJ1-5
V gene: TRBV10-1

CDR3 DNA: TGTGCCAGCAGCCCTAGCGGCGGGAGAATCAAAGAGACCCAGTACTTC
CDR3 protein: CASSPSGGRIKETQYF
D gene: TRBD2
CDR3 length: 16
clone size: many
J gene: TRBJ2-5
V gene: TRBV5-4

CDR3 DNA: TGTGCCAGCAGCCAAGCCAGAGGTGAGCAGTTCTTC
CDR3 protein: CASSQARGEQFF
D gene: .
CDR3 length: 12
clone size: .
J gene: TRBJ2-1
V gene: TRBV3-1

CDR3 DNA: TGTGCCAGCAGCCTCGATTCCACACCCTACCACACAGATACGCAGTATTTT
CDR3 protein: CASSLDSTPYHTDTQYF
D gene: .
CDR3 length: 17
clone size: few
J gene: TRBJ2-3
V gene: TRBV9

CDR3 DNA: TGTGCCAGCAGCCGTTTGCAGGGGATGGCTTTCTTT
CDR3 protein: CASSRLQGMAFF
D gene: .
CDR3 length: 12
clone size: many
J gene: TRBJ1-1
V gene: TRBV28

CDR3 DNA: TGCAGTGTACATATACAGCCCCAGCATTTT
CDR3 protein: CSVHIQPQHF
D gene: .
CDR3 length: 10
clone size: .
J gene: TRBJ1-5
V gene: TRBV20-1

CDR3 DNA: TGTGCCAGCAGAGCCTTGGGGAGGCCCGCCGGGGAGCTGTTTTTT
CDR3 protein: CASRALGRPAGELFF
D gene: .
CDR3 length: 15
clone size: many
J gene: TRBJ2-2
V gene: TRBV6-1

CDR3 DNA: TGTGCCAGCAGTTTACGGGAGCAGTACTTC
CDR3 protein: CASSLREQYF
D gene: .
CDR3 length: 10
clone size: few
J gene: TRBJ2-7
V gene: TRBV28

CDR3 DNA: TGTGCCAGCAGCTTTGGGACAGACCGCACAGATACGCAGTATTTT
CDR3 protein: CASSFGTDRTDTQYF
D gene: TRBD1
CDR3 length: 15
clone size: few
J gene: TRBJ2-3
V gene: TRBV7-3

CDR3 DNA: TGTGCCACTAGCAAAACAGGGCTTGAAGCTTTCTTT
CDR3 protein: CATSKTGLEAFF
D gene: .
CDR3 length: 12
clone size: many
J gene: TRBJ1-1
V gene: TRBV24-1

CDR3 DNA: TGTGCCAGCAGTTCCTGGGTTCTCGAGACCCAGTACTTC
CDR3 protein: CASSSWVLETQYF
D gene: .
CDR3 length: 13
clone size: many
J gene: TRBJ2-5
V gene: TRBV27

CDR3 DNA: TGTGCCAGCAGGCCACGACAGGGAATCCCAGATACGCAGTATTTT
CDR3 protein: CASRPRQGIPDTQYF
D gene: TRBD1
CDR3 length: 15
clone size: many
J gene: TRBJ2-3
V gene: TRBV27

CDR3 DNA: TGTGCCAGCAACCGGGAGAGATGGAACACTGAAGCTTTCTTT
CDR3 protein: CASNRERWNTEAFF
D gene: .
CDR3 length: 14
clone size: many
J gene: TRBJ1-1
V gene: TRBV2

CDR3 DNA: TGTGCCAGCTCACCTGGACAGGAACAATGGCAGCCCCAGCATTTT
CDR3 protein: CASSPGQEQWQPQHF
D gene: TRBD1
CDR3 length: 15
clone size: .
J gene: TRBJ1-5
V gene: TRBV18

CDR3 DNA: TGTGCCAGCAGGCTTTCGACACGGGCGGGCTCCTACAATGAGCAGTTCTTC
CDR3 protein: CASRLSTRAGSYNEQFF
D gene: .
CDR3 length: 17
clone size: .
J gene: TRBJ2-1
V gene: TRBV6-1

CDR3 DNA: TGTGCCAGCAGCTTAGCTAGTGCTGGGGAGACCCAGTACTTC
CDR3 protein: CASSLASAGETQYF
D gene: .
CDR3 length: 14
clone size: many
J gene: TRBJ2-5
V gene: TRBV7-6

CDR3 DNA: TGTGCCAGCTCCCAGAACTGGGACTATGGCTACACCTTC
CDR3 protein: CASSQNWDYGYTF
D gene: .
CDR3 length: 13
clone size: many
J gene: TRBJ1-2
V gene: TRBV18

CDR3 DNA: TGTGCCAGCAGTCTAGCGGATGATATCGGGGAGCTGTTTTTT
CDR3 protein: CASSLADDIGELFF
D gene: TRBD2
CDR3 length: 14
clone size: .
J gene: TRBJ2-2
V gene: TRBV6-1

CDR3 DNA: TGTGCCAGCAGCTTCGGACCAGCGGGAGCTAACGAGCAGTACTTC
CDR3 protein: CASSFGPAGANEQYF
D gene: TRBD2
CDR3 length: 15
clone size: .
J gene: TRBJ2-7
V gene: TRBV7-9

CDR3 DNA: TGTGCTAGCAGCTTAGTTGAGGGGAACACCGGGGAGCTGTTTTTT
CDR3 protein: CASSLVEGNTGELFF
D gene: .
CDR3 length: 15
clone size: many
J gene: TRBJ2-2
V gene: TRBV7-7

CDR3 DNA: TGTGCCGGCAGGACCGGGACAGGGGTCTCTGGGGCCAACGTCCTGACTTTC
CDR3 protein: CAGRTGTGVSGANVLTF
D gene: TRBD1
CDR3 length: 17
clone size: few
J gene: TRBJ2-6
V gene: TRBV2

CDR3 DNA: TGTGCCAGCAGCTTAGTTCGATGGGTCGGGCTTGGAACAGATACGCAGTATTTT
CDR3 protein: CASSLVRWVGLGTDTQYF
D gene: .
CDR3 length: 18
clone size: .
J gene: TRBJ2-3
V gene: TRBV11-2

CDR3 DNA: TGTGCCAGCAGCTTGGTTACGACACCAGATACGCAGTATTTT
CDR3 protein: CASSLVTTPDTQYF
D gene: .
CDR3 length: 14
clone size: few
J gene: TRBJ2-3
V gene: TRBV5-6

CDR3 DNA: TGCAGTGCTAGAGATTCCACGAGCGGCCAAGAGACCCAGTACTTC
CDR3 protein: CSARDSTSGQETQYF
D gene: .
CDR3 length: 15
clone size: .
J gene: TRBJ2-5
V gene: TRBV20-1

CDR3 DNA: TGCAGTGCTAGACAGGGACTAGCGGGAGTTTGGACCGGGGAGCTGTTTTTT
CDR3 protein: CSARQGLAGVWTGELFF
D gene: TRBD2
CDR3 length: 17
clone size: .
J gene: TRBJ2-2
V gene: TRBV20-1

CDR3 DNA: TGTGCCAGCAGCCTTGGGGGTGGCCGTTACGAGCAGTACTTC
CDR3 protein: CASSLGGGRYEQYF
D gene: .
CDR3 length: 14
clone size: many
J gene: TRBJ2-7
V gene: TRBV28

CDR3 DNA: TGTGCCAGCAGCCCCCTGGCAGGGACTGAAGCTTTCTTT
CDR3 protein: CASSPLAGTEAFF
D gene: .
CDR3 length: 13
clone size: many
J gene: TRBJ1-1
V gene: TRBV7-3

CDR3 DNA: TGTGCCAGCAGTAATGCCCTAGGGGGGGGCACAGATACGCAGTATTTT
CDR3 protein: CASSNALGGGTDTQYF
D gene: .
CDR3 length: 16
clone size: many
J gene: TRBJ2-3
V gene: TRBV25-1

CDR3 DNA: TGTGCCAGCAGCCGCGGGACGGGCGGTGAAAAACTGTTTTTT
CDR3 protein: CASSRGTGGEKLFF
D gene: .
CDR3 length: 14
clone size: many
J gene: TRBJ1-4
V gene: TRBV6-1

CDR3 DNA: TGTGCCAGCAGCCAAGGAGGGGTGAGTGAGCAGTTCTTC
CDR3 protein: CASSQGGVSEQFF
D gene: .
CDR3 length: 13
clone size: .
J gene: TRBJ2-1
V gene: TRBV3-1

CDR3 DNA: TGTGCCAGCAGTTTGTGGGGGGAGAACACCGGGGAGCTGTTTTTT
CDR3 protein: CASSLWGENTGELFF
D gene: .
CDR3 length: 15
clone size: many
J gene: TRBJ2-2
V gene: TRBV28

CDR3 DNA: TGTGCCTGGAGTGTAAGGGGCTCTGGAAACACCATATATTTT
CDR3 protein: CAWSVRGSGNTIYF
D gene: .
CDR3 length: 14
clone size: many
J gene: TRBJ1-3
V gene: TRBV30

CDR3 DNA: TGTGCCAGCAGTATTTACAGGACAGGCTATGGCTACACCTTC
CDR3 protein: CASSIYRTGYGYTF
D gene: TRBD1
CDR3 length: 14
clone size: .
J gene: TRBJ1-2
V gene: TRBV28

CDR3 DNA: TGCAGTGCGTATAAACAGGGGAACTCCTACAATGAGCAGTTCTTC
CDR3 protein: CSAYKQGNSYNEQFF
D gene: TRBD1
CDR3 length: 15
clone size: .
J gene: TRBJ2-1
V gene: TRBV20-1

CDR3 DNA: TGTGCCAGCAGTTACGTGGCTAGCGGGAACGAGCAGTACTTC
CDR3 protein: CASSYVASGNEQYF
D gene: TRBD2
CDR3 length: 14
clone size: few
J gene: TRBJ2-7
V gene: TRBV6-2/TRBV6-3

CDR3 DNA: TGTGCCAGCAGTCAATCCGGGACAGGAGATGGCTACACCTTC
CDR3 protein: CASSQSGTGDGYTF
D gene: TRBD1
CDR3 length: 14
clone size: many
J gene: TRBJ1-2
V gene: TRBV2

CDR3 DNA: TGTGCCAGCAGCCACCATAGCGGCAGCACCGATACGCAGTATTTT
CDR3 protein: CASSHHSGSTDTQYF
D gene: .
CDR3 length: 15
clone size: few
J gene: TRBJ2-3
V gene: TRBV16

CDR3 DNA: TGTGCCAGCAGCCAAACACCCTCTGGAAACACCATATATTTT
CDR3 protein: CASSQTPSGNTIYF
D gene: .
CDR3 length: 14
clone size: .
J gene: TRBJ1-3
V gene: TRBV3-1

CDR3 DNA: TGCGCCAGCAGCTTCCAGACCGAGCAGTACTTC
CDR3 protein: CASSFQTEQYF
D gene: .
CDR3 length: 11
clone size: few
J gene: TRBJ2-7
V gene: TRBV5-1

CDR3 DNA: TGTGCCAGCAGTCGAACAGGGGGTCGGAATCAGCCCCAGCATTTT
CDR3 protein: CASSRTGGRNQPQHF
D gene: TRBD1
CDR3 length: 15
clone size: many
J gene: TRBJ1-5
V gene: TRBV28

CDR3 DNA: TGTGCCAGCAGACACACTAGCGGGAGTAGCTATCGGAACACCGGGGAGCTGTTTTTT
CDR3 protein: CASRHTSGSSYRNTGELFF
D gene: TRBD2
CDR3 length: 19
clone size: many
J gene: TRBJ2-2
V gene: TRBV2